The rows below give T cell receptor beta chains drawn from one sample of a study of T cells in Graves' hyperthyroidism and ophthalmopathy. One entry per CDR3 protein, called by TCRdb with MiXCR from the multiplex PCR reads. The profile covers some 490,000 distinct CDR3 sequences, with around a fifth appearing a single time and under 55% taken by the ten largest. Sequencing used blood. Source of these receptors: a woman between 65 and 79 years old with Graves' ophthalmopathy. Each CDR3 is given with its conserved first and last residue. Each record gives: CDR3 DNA, CDR3 protein, V gene, J gene, D gene, clone size. The D gene is left open where the match is weak. For some rows the clone size is stated as once, few or many, or as a class when expanded; others skip it.

DNA: TGTGCCAGCAGCGCGGGACTTGGGGAAGGGTTCGGGGAGCTGTTTTTT
CDR3: CASSAGLGEGFGELFF
V: TRBV5-4
J: TRBJ2-2
D: -
size: -

DNA: TGCGCCAGCAGTGAAGGCATGGGCGGGGAGTGGAATGAGCAGTTCTTC
CDR3: CASSEGMGGEWNEQFF
V: TRBV10-1
J: TRBJ2-1
D: -
size: -

DNA: TGTGCCAGCAGCTTATCCTGGGACTCCTACGAGCAGTACTTC
CDR3: CASSLSWDSYEQYF
V: TRBV7-6
J: TRBJ2-7
D: -
size: -

DNA: TGTGCCATCAGTGAGAGGGGGACAGGATATGGCTACACCTTC
CDR3: CAISERGTGYGYTF
V: TRBV10-3
J: TRBJ1-2
D: TRBD1
size: -

DNA: TGTGCCAGCAGCCAGAACCTTGGGACAATCTATGGCTACACCTTC
CDR3: CASSQNLGTIYGYTF
V: TRBV13
J: TRBJ1-2
D: -
size: -

DNA: TGTGCCAGCAGTTCGGGTAAACAGGGGGCTACTGAAGCTTTCTTT
CDR3: CASSSGKQGATEAFF
V: TRBV6-2/TRBV6-3
J: TRBJ1-1
D: TRBD1
size: many

DNA: TGTGCCAGCAGCTTAGGGGCCAGCCTCCTCGGGACTGAAGCTTTCTTT
CDR3: CASSLGASLLGTEAFF
V: TRBV7-9
J: TRBJ1-1
D: -
size: -

DNA: TGTGCCAGCAGTTATACAGGGGGTCAGGGCACTGAAGCTTTCTTT
CDR3: CASSYTGGQGTEAFF
V: TRBV6-1
J: TRBJ1-1
D: TRBD1
size: -

DNA: TGTGCCAGCAGCTTGATGGGAAATCGCGCCTACGAGCAGTACTTC
CDR3: CASSLMGNRAYEQYF
V: TRBV7-2
J: TRBJ2-7
D: -
size: -

DNA: TGTGCCAGCAGCTTAGTAGCGGGAGGCAACGATGAGCAGTTCTTC
CDR3: CASSLVAGGNDEQFF
V: TRBV11-2
J: TRBJ2-1
D: TRBD2
size: many

DNA: TGTGCCAGCAGCTTAATGCAGGCCGCGAACACCGGGGAGCTGTTTTTT
CDR3: CASSLMQAANTGELFF
V: TRBV7-3
J: TRBJ2-2
D: -
size: -

DNA: TGCGCCAGCAGCGCAGGGAGGGCGAACACTGAAGCTTTCTTT
CDR3: CASSAGRANTEAFF
V: TRBV10-1
J: TRBJ1-1
D: -
size: -

DNA: TGTGCCAGCAGCGTAGTCCAGGGGACGGCCGGGGAGCTGTTTTTT
CDR3: CASSVVQGTAGELFF
V: TRBV9
J: TRBJ2-2
D: -
size: -

DNA: TGTGCCACCAGCAGAGATAAGGGGAACATGAACACTGAAGCTTTCTTT
CDR3: CATSRDKGNMNTEAFF
V: TRBV15
J: TRBJ1-1
D: -
size: many

DNA: TGTGCCAGCAGCCCCCCGGGGGCGGAGGTTTACAATGAGCAGTTCTTC
CDR3: CASSPPGAEVYNEQFF
V: TRBV7-3
J: TRBJ2-1
D: -
size: few

DNA: TGTGCCAGCAGCCAAGATCGAGGGGACGAGCAGTACTTC
CDR3: CASSQDRGDEQYF
V: TRBV3-1
J: TRBJ2-7
D: -
size: many

DNA: TGCAGCGCTGAAGGGACAGGCTATGGCTACACCTTC
CDR3: CSAEGTGYGYTF
V: TRBV29-1
J: TRBJ1-2
D: TRBD1
size: -

DNA: TGTGCCAGCAGTACACGACAGGGCAAAACCGGGGAGCTGTTTTTT
CDR3: CASSTRQGKTGELFF
V: TRBV27
J: TRBJ2-2
D: TRBD1
size: -

DNA: TGTGCCAGCAGTTCGACCCGACACGAGTTTCCCTACGAGCAGTACTTC
CDR3: CASSSTRHEFPYEQYF
V: TRBV6-2/TRBV6-3
J: TRBJ2-7
D: -
size: once

DNA: TGTGCCAGCAGCTCACCGACAGGGGAGGATGGCTACACCTTC
CDR3: CASSSPTGEDGYTF
V: TRBV12-3/TRBV12-4
J: TRBJ1-2
D: TRBD1
size: -

DNA: TGCGCCAGCAGCCACCTAGCGGGAGGGCCAGATGAGCAGTTCTTC
CDR3: CASSHLAGGPDEQFF
V: TRBV5-1
J: TRBJ2-1
D: TRBD2
size: -

DNA: TGTGCCAGCAGCTTAAAGGCGGCACGAACCTACAATGAGCAGTTCTTC
CDR3: CASSLKAARTYNEQFF
V: TRBV7-3
J: TRBJ2-1
D: -
size: -

DNA: TGCAGTGCCAGAGGGGGGCTGAGCAATCAGCCCCAGCATTTT
CDR3: CSARGGLSNQPQHF
V: TRBV20-1
J: TRBJ1-5
D: -
size: -

DNA: TGTGCCAGCAGCCCCTATAGCGGGAGTAGGAATGAGCAGTTCTTC
CDR3: CASSPYSGSRNEQFF
V: TRBV7-9
J: TRBJ2-1
D: TRBD2
size: few

DNA: TGTGCCAGCAGTTTACCGGGAGTAGGTACCGGGGAGCTGTTTTTT
CDR3: CASSLPGVGTGELFF
V: TRBV12-3/TRBV12-4
J: TRBJ2-2
D: -
size: many

DNA: TGTGCCAGCAGTGAATCAGGGGGGACCTACAATGAGCAGTTCTTC
CDR3: CASSESGGTYNEQFF
V: TRBV2
J: TRBJ2-1
D: -
size: many

DNA: TGTGCCAGCAGCCGGACAACGGGAGTTAGGACAGATACGCAGTATTTT
CDR3: CASSRTTGVRTDTQYF
V: TRBV3-1
J: TRBJ2-3
D: -
size: few